The 32 T cell receptor beta chains below come from one sample, sequenced in a study of shared clonotypes between healthy human individuals. TCRdb keeps only in-frame clones here, not all; method: immunoSEQ multiplex PCR. The repertoire consists of about 600,000 clones, with 97% occurring once and the leading ten covering about 0.06%. Sequencing was carried out using naive CD4+ T cells sorted from blood. Stated subset: CD45RA+ positively selected. The receptors originated from a young woman in good health.

V and J are TRBV6-5 and TRBJ2-4; D call uncertain. Trimming left V 5 bases short and J 2 bases short, with 7 bases between. Germline loops: CDR1 MNHEY, CDR2 SVGAGI. The CDR3 covers 13 residues. The CDR3 sequence is CASSGYPKNIQYF. DNA for the CDR3: TGTGCCAGCAGTGGGTATCCCAAAAACATTCAGTACTTC.

This chain links TRBV6-5 with TRBJ1-2, with D possibly being TRBD1 (6 bases). V gave up 0 bases and J gave up 8 bases, with 19 bases separating them. Germline assignment: CDR1 MNHEY and CDR2 SVGAGI. The CDR3 runs 16 residues. The CDR3 DNA sequence: TGTGCCAGCAGTTACTCGACCAGGGGAGGGAGGGAGGGCTACACCTTC. It encodes CASSYSTRGGREGYTF.

The table lists this clone with a count of one. The rearrangement links TRBV11-2 to TRBJ1-5; D not certain. Per the germline V gene, CDR1 is SGHAT and CDR2 is FQNNGV. The CDR3 has 13 residues. V lost 3 bases, J lost 11 bases, and 14 bases lay in between. The CDR3 here is CASSLNLPGTQHF. The DNA of the CDR3 is TGTGCCAGCAGCTTGAATCTACCTGGGACCCAGCATTTT.

This chain uses TRBV28 with TRBJ1-5; 7 bases line up with TRBD1. V lost 8 bases, J lost 2 bases, and 9 bases stayed unmatched. Germline V gene lookup returns CDR1 MDHEN and CDR2 SYDVKM. The CDR3 is 15 amino acids. As DNA, the CDR3 is TGTGCCAGCGACTACAGGGGTAGGGGCAATCAGCCCCAGCATTTT. Protein: CASDYRGRGNQPQHF. Combining the CDR3 with reference TRBV28 and TRBJ1-5 gives the whole variable domain DVKVTQSSRYLVKRTGEKVFLECVQDMDHENMFWYRQDPGLGLRLIYFSYDVKMKEKGDIPEGYSVSREKKERFSLILESASTNQTSMYLCASDYRGRGNQPQHFGDGTRLSIL.

This rearrangement joins TRBV2 to TRBJ2-5, with D perhaps matching TRBD1 (7 bases). Trimming pared 3 bases from V and 4 bases from J, leaving 15 bases between. This CDR3 is built from 15 residues. Germline CDR1 is SNHLY and CDR2 is FYNNEI. CDR3 protein: CASSEWRQGGETQYF. The CDR3 DNA is TGTGCCAGCAGTGAGTGGCGACAGGGAGGAGAGACCCAGTACTTC.

This chain connects TRBV5-1 to TRBJ2-1; D is undetermined. CDR1 and CDR2 (germline): SGHRS, YFSETQ. V gave up 7 bases and J gave up 8 bases, with 16 bases separating them. The CDR3 consists of 13 residues. CDR3 sequence reads: CASQQSAFDEQFF. The DNA of the CDR3 is TGCGCCAGCCAACAGTCGGCTTTCGATGAGCAGTTCTTC. The entire variable domain, with the rest obtained from reference TRBV5-1 and TRBJ2-1, is as follows: KAGVTQTPRYLIKTRGQQVTLSCSPISGHRSVSWYQQTPGQGLQFLFEYFSETQRNKGNFPGRFSGRQFSNSRSEMNVSTLELGDSALYLCASQQSAFDEQFFGPGTRLTVL.

This chain joins TRBV10-2 and TRBJ2-7; 12 bases are shared with TRBD2. V gave up 6 bases and J gave up 4 bases; unmatched junction bases: 7. CDR1 and CDR2 from the germline V gene are WSHSY and SAAADI. The CDR3 covers 15 residues. The CDR3, as DNA: TGCGCCAGCAGCCTGACTAGCGGGAGTCCTTACGAGCAGTACTTC. It specifies CASSLTSGSPYEQYF.

The V and J genes are TRBV7-3 and TRBJ1-2; D remains ambiguous. The CDR3 consists of 13 residues. V was cut by 0 bases and J by 4 bases, with 6 bases left in between. CDR1 SGHTA and CDR2 FQGTGA come from the germline V gene. CDR3 coding DNA: TGTGCCAGCAGCTTAACAGGCTCCTATGGCTACACCTTC. Its protein product is CASSLTGSYGYTF.

This clone was observed a few times. CDR3 amino acids: CASSPAGGGMNTEAFF. The CDR3 DNA reads TGCGCCAGCAGCCCAGCAGGAGGGGGGATGAACACTGAAGCTTTCTTT. The chain links TRBV4-1 to TRBJ1-1; a possible D gene is TRBD1 (6 bases). The CDR3 consists of 16 residues. CDR1 and CDR2 (germline): MGHRA, YSYEKL. The ends were cut back, 4 bases at V and 0 bases at J, with 15 bases in the middle.

This chain connects TRBV28 to TRBJ1-3; the D gene is possibly TRBD1 (5 bases). The CDR3 sequence is 14 residues long. Looked up from germline, CDR1 is MDHEN and CDR2 is SYDVKM. The CDR3 loop is CASGGGTRIGTIYF. The CDR3 bases are TGTGCGAGTGGCGGGGGGACGCGAATAGGCACCATATATTTT.

The chain couples TRBV7-2 to TRBJ2-5; 8 nucleotides line up with TRBD1. J gave up 5 bases and V 2 bases, and 10 bases lay outside the gene matches. The CDR3 contains 16 residues. Germline V gene sequence: CDR1 SGHTA, CDR2 FQGNSA. CDR3 residues: CASSLSPPGGLETQYF. Here the CDR3 DNA reads TGTGCCAGCAGCTTATCTCCACCAGGGGGCTTGGAGACCCAGTACTTC.

The chain carries TRBV6-1 and TRBJ2-7; maybe TRBD1 (6 bases). The CDR3 covers 15 residues. Germline lookup yields CDR1 MNHNS and CDR2 SASEGT. V lost 11 bases and J 0 bases, leaving 20 bases between the germline ends. CDR3 DNA sequence: TGTGCCGGAGCCAAACGGGACACGAGCTCCTACGAGCAGTACTTC. This sequence encodes CAGAKRDTSSYEQYF.

The V and J genes are TRBV9 and TRBJ2-6; perhaps D is TRBD1 or TRBD2 (5 bases each). The CDR3 totals 17 residues. V was shortened by 6 bases and J by 0 bases, with 16 bases between the two germline ends. CDR1 is SGDLS and CDR2 is YYNGEE in the germline V gene. The DNA for the CDR3 is TGTGCCAGCACCACCTCCAGGGACCGCTCTGGGGCCAACGTCCTGACTTTC. Protein product: CASTTSRDRSGANVLTF.

The CDR3 coding sequence is TGCGCCAGCGACAGACAGGAGCGACTAGCGGGAGTCAGTGGTGAGCAGTTCTTC. It is translated as CASDRQERLAGVSGEQFF. The chain employs TRBV5-1 and TRBJ2-1, with TRBD2 matching 12 bases. The CDR3 length is 18 residues. The germline CDR1 and CDR2 sequences are SGHRS and YFSETQ. V was clipped by 7 bases and J by 9 bases; unmatched bases: 20.

The CDR3 nucleotides read TGTGCTAGTGGTTTGTCTCCAGGGGTCACCGGGGAGCTGTTTTTT. Translating it yields CASGLSPGVTGELFF. The chain carries TRBV12-5 and TRBJ2-2; tentatively, D is TRBD1 (6 bases). Germline V gene sequence: CDR1 LGHNT, CDR2 FRNRAP. The V end was cut by 2 bases, the J end by 4 bases, with 11 bases between. The CDR3 covers 15 residues.

This clone came up once. V usage is TRBV27 and J usage is TRBJ2-7; 12 bases match TRBD2. The J segment lost 3 bases and the V segment lost 5 bases, leaving 2 bases of the junction unmatched. The V gene's germline CDR1 is MNHEY and CDR2 SMNVEV (reference sequence). The CDR3 spans 14 residues. CDR3 DNA: TGTGCCAGCAGTCGACTAGCGGGAGTCTACGAGCAGTACTTC. Translated: CASSRLAGVYEQYF.

The genes are TRBV5-6 and TRBJ2-5, with unresolved D. From germline, CDR1 is SGHDT and CDR2 YYEEEE. V lost 0 bases to trimming and J lost 5 bases, with 8 bases between them. The length of the CDR3 is 13 residues. The CDR3 bases are TGTGCCAGCAGCTTGGGCATTAGGGAGACCCAGTACTTC. Translation: CASSLGIRETQYF.

V usage is TRBV23-1 and J usage is TRBJ2-1; TRBD2 matches 8 bases. TRBV23-1 is known as an ORF, though its function is uncertain. V shed 4 bases and J 3 bases; nucleotides not matched to a gene: 11. This CDR3 has 17 residues. CDR3 amino acids: CASSPGGGPGIYNEQFF. The CDR3 region has the DNA TGCGCCAGCAGTCCCGGGGGGGGTCCGGGAATCTACAATGAGCAGTTCTTC.

The V gene is TRBV19, the J gene TRBJ2-5; D not resolved. Germline CDR1 and CDR2: LNHDA and SQIVND (reference sequence). CDR3 length equals 11 residues. V lost 8 bases and J lost 8, with 12 bases in between. CDR3: CASGSGETQYF. The CDR3 coding sequence is TGTGCCAGTGGCAGTGGGGAAACCCAGTACTTC.

The chain links TRBV7-9 to TRBJ2-7; the D is unclear. V was shortened by 5 bases and J by 3 bases, with 17 bases between the two germline ends. This CDR3 contains 15 residues. In germline, CDR1 is SEHNR, CDR2 FQNEAQ (reference sequence). In DNA form, the CDR3 reads TGTGCCAGCAGCCTACAAGGAAAGTTCGACTACGAGCAGTACTTC. Translation gives CASSLQGKFDYEQYF.

V is TRBV5-1 and J is TRBJ2-2; unclear D gene. Trimming pared 0 bases from V and 4 bases from J, leaving 10 bases between. Germline-derived CDR1 and CDR2 are SGHRS and YFSETQ. The CDR3 extends over 15 amino acids. The CDR3 reads CASSLGPPGTGELFF. The CDR3, as DNA: TGCGCCAGCAGCTTGGGACCACCGGGCACCGGGGAGCTGTTTTTT.

This clone is a singleton in its sample. The chain's CDR3 is CASSMGRIAGVPGELFF. CDR3 in DNA: TGTGCCAGCAGCATGGGTCGTATAGCGGGAGTGCCCGGGGAGCTGTTTTTT. The V call is TRBV5-6, the J call TRBJ2-2; 9 bases are a match to TRBD2. V shed 4 bases, J shed 6 bases, and the junction held 13 bases outside the gene matches. The CDR3 has 17 residues. CDR1 SGHDT and CDR2 YYEEEE come from the germline V gene.

This chain links TRBV9 with TRBJ1-3; 7 bases align to TRBD1. CDR3 length equals 15 residues. Germline V CDR1 and CDR2: SGDLS, YYNGEE. V lost 2 bases to trimming and J lost 4 bases; unmatched junction nucleotides: 6. The DNA of the CDR3 is TGTGCCAGCAGCGTGCGACAGGGTGAAGGAAACACCATATATTTT. This sequence encodes CASSVRQGEGNTIYF.

The chain combines TRBV29-1 with TRBJ2-6; 9 bases are a match to TRBD1. This CDR3 is built from 16 residues. Germline V gene sequence: CDR1 SQVTM, CDR2 ANQGSEA. V shed 7 bases, J shed 0 bases, and the junction held 7 bases outside the gene matches. As DNA, the CDR3 is TGCAGCGCCCTGGACAGGGGATTCTCTGGGGCCAACGTCCTGACTTTC. This encodes CSALDRGFSGANVLTF.

The chain couples TRBV10-3 to TRBJ2-5, with TRBD1 matching 8 bases. This CDR3 is 14 amino acids long. The germline V gene has CDR1 ENHRY and CDR2 SYGVKD. Trimming removed 2 bases from V and 4 bases from J; junction bases left unmatched: 3. For the CDR3, the DNA is TGTGCCATCAGTGAGCTCAGGGGGCGAGAGACCCAGTACTTC. This encodes CAISELRGRETQYF.

This clone has just one count. The CDR3 nucleotides read TGTGCCATCAGTGAATCCCCACTTTTAGGGAGCAATCAGCCCCAGCATTTT. Its protein product is CAISESPLLGSNQPQHF. The rearrangement links TRBV10-3 to TRBJ1-5; D is unresolved. The V gene's germline CDR1 is ENHRY and CDR2 SYGVKD. The CDR3 runs to 17 residues. V was trimmed by 3 bases and J by 1 base, leaving 16 bases between them.

The rearrangement joins TRBV21-1 to TRBJ1-1. TRBV21-1 is flagged as a pseudogene. The CDR3 totals 14 residues. This chain's CDR3 is CASSMRRGLSEAFF. The CDR3 bases are TGTGCCAGCAGCATGCGTCGGGGATTATCTGAAGCTTTCTTT.

The chain combines TRBV5-6 with TRBJ2-7, with 10 bases matching TRBD1. The CDR3 consists of 13 residues. Germline V lookup: CDR1 SGHDT, CDR2 YYEEEE. With V trimmed by 7 bases and J by 6 bases, 7 bases remained unmatched. The CDR3 is CASSGTGEGEQYF. The DNA of the CDR3 is TGTGCCAGCTCCGGGACAGGGGAAGGCGAGCAGTACTTC.

The chain recombines TRBV5-5 with TRBJ1-2; D remains unclear. The CDR3 totals 13 residues. CDR1 is SGHKS and CDR2 is YYEKEE in the germline V gene (reference sequence). Trimming removed 0 bases from V and 2 bases from J, with 5 bases in between. This CDR3 reads CASSLDGNYGYTF. CDR3 DNA sequence: TGTGCCAGCAGCTTGGACGGAAACTATGGCTACACCTTC.

The rearrangement uses TRBV11-2 and TRBJ2-7; a possible D gene is TRBD1 (6 bases). CDR1 SGHAT and CDR2 FQNNGV come from the germline V gene. The CDR3 has 15 residues. V was pared by 0 bases and J by 2 bases, with 11 bases between. The CDR3 protein is CASSLDGTPTYEQYF. CDR3 nucleotide sequence: TGTGCCAGCAGCTTAGATGGGACACCAACCTACGAGCAGTACTTC.

J is TRBJ2-3 and V is TRBV10-3; 11 nucleotides line up with TRBD2. V dropped 6 bases and J dropped 3; count of bases not matched to a gene: 8. Per the germline V gene, CDR1 is ENHRY and CDR2 is SYGVKD. The CDR3 length is 16 residues. The CDR3 nucleotides are TGTGCCATCAGCGGACTAGCGGGTGGGATGACAGATACGCAGTATTTT. Translated: CAISGLAGGMTDTQYF.

This sequence joins TRBV7-7 and TRBJ2-1; 9 bases align to TRBD1. CDR1 is SSHAT and CDR2 is FNYEAQ in the germline V gene (reference sequence). The CDR3 is 14 residues long. With 3 bases clipped from V and 7 bases from J, the junction kept 4 bases outside the gene matches. CDR3 sequence: CASSFGTGLNEQFF. CDR3 in DNA: TGTGCCAGCAGCTTTGGGACAGGGTTAAATGAGCAGTTCTTC. The variable domain in full, completed from reference TRBV7-7 and TRBJ2-1, reads GAGVSQSPRYKVTKRGQDVTLRCDPISSHATLYWYQQALGQGPEFLTYFNYEAQPDKSGLPSDRFSAERPEGSISTLTIQRTEQRDSAMYRCASSFGTGLNEQFFGPGTRLTVL.